The clone carrying this TCR beta chain was counted many times. The antigen is undetermined. Construction of the TCRbeta library involved unique molecular identifiers. TCRdb processed the PCR reads anew with MiXCR; each CDR3 protein has one entry. In the table there are roughly 500,000 distinct CDR3 sequences, about 10% of which are singletons. CDR3 size: 13 residues. V was trimmed by 5 bases and J by 1 base, leaving 11 bases between them. Germline loops: CDR1 DFQATT, CDR2 SNEGSKA (reference sequence). The data were taken from a study of T-cell reconstitution after alpha-beta-depleted transplantation in children. General study results and limits: Among T cells one year after transplant, newly produced cells accounted for most counts and diversity. Reported findings indicate that, about two months after transplant, alpha-beta T cells came from several hundred expanded clones, which were derived from non-depleted graft cells.

The input for sequencing was PBMCs, taken before TCRalphabeta/CD19-depleted stem cell transplant. This TCR was recovered from a child aged 2-15 years with inherited bone marrow failure, due to receive a stem cell transplant. The chain uses TRBV20-1 and TRBJ1-1; TRBD1 is a possible D gene (5 bases). The CDR3 DNA is TGCAGTGCTCGCGACGACAGGAACACTGAAGCTTTCTTT. Translated: CSARDDRNTEAFF.